Detailed here is one T cell receptor (beta chain). No antigen is known for it. PCR involved 60 Vbeta and 13 Jbeta primers. Sequenced by immunoSEQ multiplex PCR; TCRdb stores in-frame clones only, minus some. The table records roughly 110,000 clones, 80% to 90% of them present only once. The data were obtained in a study of cytomegalovirus exposure and HLA in healthy donors. Study-wide context: For the approximately 400 genotyped donors, approximately 83% fell within the Caucasian-associated ancestry cluster. Study-level points and caveats: TCR sequences were mostly rare, though some public TCRs occurred in many donors. For presence/absence analyses, sequencing depth was assumed to be roughly uniform across donors.

The CDR3 consists of 16 residues. V lost 4 bases and J lost 4; bases outside the gene matches: 10. Per germline, CDR1 SGHVS and CDR2 FQNEAQ. This TCR came from a man aged 50-60 years in good health and CMV-seronegative. The sequenced sample consisted of PBMCs. The chain couples TRBV7-8 to TRBJ2-1, with 7 bases fitting TRBD2. Here the CDR3 DNA reads TGTGCCAGCAGCTCAAACCCTAGCGGCGCTTACAATGAGCAGTTCTTC. Translated, it gives CASSSNPSGAYNEQFF.